Sequencing of this T cell receptor beta chain was carried out in a study of shared clonotypes between healthy human individuals. Study summary: There were three CD4 naive, three CD4 memory, two CD8 naive and one CD8 memory plates per donor. The study, taken as a whole, reports: Non-shared clonotypes displayed generation probabilities falling below those of clonotypes present in all four donors. Tissue TCR repertoires likely differ from these blood-only repertoires.

As to this clone: Its antigen is undetermined.

Using immunoSEQ multiplex PCR, the repertoire was profiled, and TCRdb retains in-frame clones only, with some absent. The sample holds about 1.5 million clones; 95% to 99% are singletons and the top ten take 0.4% to 0.45%. The length of the CDR3 is 16 residues. Losses at the gene ends were 2 bases for V and 9 bases for J; bases not matched to a gene: 12. Germline V gene sequence: CDR1 MDHEN, CDR2 SYDVKM. The material sequenced was naive CD4+ T cells sorted from blood. Regarding subset: CD45RA+ positively selected. The sequence was collected from a man aged 25-45 years in good health. This chain connects TRBV28 to TRBJ2-1; 8 bases line up with TRBD1. CDR3 protein: CASSLRNRGDVSEQFF. CDR3 nucleotide sequence: TGTGCCAGCAGTTTACGAAACAGGGGGGACGTGAGTGAGCAGTTCTTC.